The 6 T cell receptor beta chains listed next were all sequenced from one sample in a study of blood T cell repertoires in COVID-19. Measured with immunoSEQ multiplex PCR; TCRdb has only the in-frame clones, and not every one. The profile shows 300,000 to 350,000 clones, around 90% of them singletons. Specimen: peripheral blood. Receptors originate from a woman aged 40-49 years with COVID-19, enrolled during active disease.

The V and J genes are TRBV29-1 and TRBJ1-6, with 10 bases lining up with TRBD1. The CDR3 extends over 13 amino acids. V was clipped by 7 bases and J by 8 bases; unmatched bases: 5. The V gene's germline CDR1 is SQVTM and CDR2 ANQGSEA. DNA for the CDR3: TGCAGCGCGAGAGGGACAGGGGATTCACCCCTCCACTTT. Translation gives CSARGTGDSPLHF.

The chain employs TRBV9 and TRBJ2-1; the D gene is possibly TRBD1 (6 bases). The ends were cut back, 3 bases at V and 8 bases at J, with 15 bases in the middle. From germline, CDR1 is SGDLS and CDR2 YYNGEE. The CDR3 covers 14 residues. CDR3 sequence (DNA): TGTGCCAGCAGCGAGAGGGGGAACCCCCATGAGCAGTTCTTC. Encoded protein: CASSERGNPHEQFF.

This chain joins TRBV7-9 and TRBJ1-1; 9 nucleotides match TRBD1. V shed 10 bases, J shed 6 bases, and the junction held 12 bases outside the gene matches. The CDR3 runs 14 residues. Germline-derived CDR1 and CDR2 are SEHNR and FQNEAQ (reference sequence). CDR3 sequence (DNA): TGTGCCATCCGCCTACAGGGGGCGCTTGCTGAAGCTTTCTTT. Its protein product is CAIRLQGALAEAFF. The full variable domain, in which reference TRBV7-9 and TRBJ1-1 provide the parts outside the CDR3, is DTGVSQNPRHKITKRGQNVTFRCDPISEHNRLYWYRQTLGQGPEFLTYFQNEAQLEKSRLLSDRFSAERPKGSFSTLEIQRTEQGDSAMYLCAIRLQGALAEAFFGQGTRLTVV.

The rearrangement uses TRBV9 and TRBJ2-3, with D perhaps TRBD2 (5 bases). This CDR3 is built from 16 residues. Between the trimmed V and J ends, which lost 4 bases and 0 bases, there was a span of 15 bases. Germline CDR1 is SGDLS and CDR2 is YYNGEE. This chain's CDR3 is CASSLQAVTSTDTQYF. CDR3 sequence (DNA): TGTGCCAGCAGCCTACAAGCGGTGACTAGCACAGATACGCAGTATTTT. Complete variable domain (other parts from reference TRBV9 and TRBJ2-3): DSGVTQTPKHLITATGQRVTLRCSPRSGDLSVYWYQQSLDQGLQFLIQYYNGEERAKGNILERFSAQQFPDLHSELNLSSLELGDSALYFCASSLQAVTSTDTQYFGPGTRLTVL.

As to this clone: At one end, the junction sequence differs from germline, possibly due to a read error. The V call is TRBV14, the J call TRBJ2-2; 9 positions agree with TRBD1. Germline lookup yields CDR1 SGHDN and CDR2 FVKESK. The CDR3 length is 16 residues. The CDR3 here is CVSSGGTGILSGELFF. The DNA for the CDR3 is TGTGTCAGCAGCGGAGGGACAGGGATCTTGTCCGGGGAGCTGTTTTTT. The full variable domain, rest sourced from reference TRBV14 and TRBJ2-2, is EAGVTQFPSHSVIEKGQTVTLRCDPISGHDNLYWYRRVMGKEIKFLLHFVKESKQDESGMPNNRFLAERTGGTYSTLKVQPAELEDSGVYFCVSSGGTGILSGELFFGEGSRLTVL.

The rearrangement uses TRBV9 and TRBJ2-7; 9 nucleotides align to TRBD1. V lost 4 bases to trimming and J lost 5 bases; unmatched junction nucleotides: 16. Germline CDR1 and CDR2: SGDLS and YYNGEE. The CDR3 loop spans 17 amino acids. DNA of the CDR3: TGTGCCAGCAGCACCCGACCGGGACAGGGACCCCTGGACGAGCAGTACTTC. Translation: CASSTRPGQGPLDEQYF.